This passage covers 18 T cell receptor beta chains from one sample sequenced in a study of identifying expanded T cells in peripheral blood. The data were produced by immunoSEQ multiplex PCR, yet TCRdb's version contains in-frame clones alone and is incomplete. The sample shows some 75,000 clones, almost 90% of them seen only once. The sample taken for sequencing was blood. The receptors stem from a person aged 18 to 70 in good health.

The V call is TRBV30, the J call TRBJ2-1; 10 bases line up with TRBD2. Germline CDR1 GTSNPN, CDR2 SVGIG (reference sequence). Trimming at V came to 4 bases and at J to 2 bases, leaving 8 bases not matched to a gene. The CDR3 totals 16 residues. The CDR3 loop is CAWTSGSRGPYNEQFF. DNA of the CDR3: TGTGCCTGGACTAGCGGGAGTAGAGGACCCTACAATGAGCAGTTCTTC.

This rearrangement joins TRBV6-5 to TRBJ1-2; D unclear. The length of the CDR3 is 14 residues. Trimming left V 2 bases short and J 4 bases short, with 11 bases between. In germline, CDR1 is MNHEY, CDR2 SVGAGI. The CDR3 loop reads CASSYAGKGYGYTF. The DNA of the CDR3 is TGTGCCAGCAGTTACGCCGGGAAGGGCTATGGCTACACCTTC.

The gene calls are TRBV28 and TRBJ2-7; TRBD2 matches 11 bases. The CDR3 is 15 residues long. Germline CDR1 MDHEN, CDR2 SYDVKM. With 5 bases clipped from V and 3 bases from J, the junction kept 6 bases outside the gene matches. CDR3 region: CASSPTSGGLYEQYF. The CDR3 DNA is TGTGCCAGCAGTCCCACTAGCGGGGGCCTCTACGAGCAGTACTTC.

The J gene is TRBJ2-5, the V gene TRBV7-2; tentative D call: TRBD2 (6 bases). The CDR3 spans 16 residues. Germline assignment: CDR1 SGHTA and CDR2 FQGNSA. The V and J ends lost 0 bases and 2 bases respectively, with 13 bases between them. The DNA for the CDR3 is TGTGCCAGCAGCTTAGCGCTCGGGACTGGGCAAGAGACCCAGTACTTC. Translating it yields CASSLALGTGQETQYF. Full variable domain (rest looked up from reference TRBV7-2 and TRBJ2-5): GAGVSQSPSNKVTEKGKDVELRCDPISGHTALYWYRQSLGQGLEFLIYFQGNSAPDKSGLPSDRFSAERTGGSVSTLTIQRTQQEDSAVYLCASSLALGTGQETQYFGPGTRLLVL.

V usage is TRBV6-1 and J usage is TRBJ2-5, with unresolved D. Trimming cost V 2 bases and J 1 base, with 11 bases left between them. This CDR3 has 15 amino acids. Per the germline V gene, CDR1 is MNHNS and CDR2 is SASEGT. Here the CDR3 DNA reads TGTGCCAGCAGTGAAATCGGCAGGACCCAAGAGACCCAGTACTTC. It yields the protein CASSEIGRTQETQYF.

The CDR3 region has the DNA TGCGCCAGCAGCTTGGCCGGGGGACTAGCGGGCTCGGATACGCAGTATTTT. Its protein is CASSLAGGLAGSDTQYF. The chain recombines TRBV5-1 with TRBJ2-3; 12 bases fit TRBD2. Per germline, CDR1 SGHRS and CDR2 YFSETQ. The junction had 8 bases not matched to a gene; V was cut back by 0 bases and J by 6 bases. This CDR3 has 17 amino acids.

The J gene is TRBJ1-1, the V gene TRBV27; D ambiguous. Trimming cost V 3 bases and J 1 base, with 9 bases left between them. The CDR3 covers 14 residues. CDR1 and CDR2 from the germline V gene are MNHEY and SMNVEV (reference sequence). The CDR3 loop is CASSFGGGNTEAFF. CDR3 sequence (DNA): TGTGCCAGCAGTTTTGGCGGAGGGAACACTGAAGCTTTCTTT.

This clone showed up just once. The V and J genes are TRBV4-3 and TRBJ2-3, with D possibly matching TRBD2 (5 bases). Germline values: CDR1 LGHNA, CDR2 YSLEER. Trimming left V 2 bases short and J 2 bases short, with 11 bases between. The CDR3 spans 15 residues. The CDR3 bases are TGCGCCAGCAGCCAAATACTAGATATCACAGATACGCAGTATTTT. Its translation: CASSQILDITDTQYF.

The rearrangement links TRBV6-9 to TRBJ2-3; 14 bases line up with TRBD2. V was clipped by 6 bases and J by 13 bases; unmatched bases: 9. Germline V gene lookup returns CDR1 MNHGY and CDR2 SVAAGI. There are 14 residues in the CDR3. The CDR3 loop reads CASRRTSGGLGEYF. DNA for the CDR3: TGTGCCAGCAGGAGGACTAGCGGGGGGTTGGGGGAGTATTTT.

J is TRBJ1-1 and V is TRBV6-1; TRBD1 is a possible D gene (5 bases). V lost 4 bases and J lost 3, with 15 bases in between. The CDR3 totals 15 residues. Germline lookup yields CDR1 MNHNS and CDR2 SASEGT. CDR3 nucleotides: TGTGCCAGCAGTGCATTATGGGGACTTGACACTGAAGCTTTCTTT. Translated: CASSALWGLDTEAFF.

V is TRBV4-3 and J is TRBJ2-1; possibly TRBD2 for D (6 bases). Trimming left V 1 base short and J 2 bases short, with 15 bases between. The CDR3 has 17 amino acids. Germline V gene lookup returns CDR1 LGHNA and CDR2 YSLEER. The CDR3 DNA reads TGCGCCAGCAGCCAAGGGGTTGCGGGGACCACCTACAATGAGCAGTTCTTC. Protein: CASSQGVAGTTYNEQFF.

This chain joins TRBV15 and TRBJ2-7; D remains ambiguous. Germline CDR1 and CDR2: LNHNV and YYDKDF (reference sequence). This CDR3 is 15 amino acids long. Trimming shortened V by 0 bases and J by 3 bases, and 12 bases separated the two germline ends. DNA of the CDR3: TGTGCCACCAGCAGAGATCAAGTCGCTAGCTACGAGCAGTACTTC. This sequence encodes CATSRDQVASYEQYF.

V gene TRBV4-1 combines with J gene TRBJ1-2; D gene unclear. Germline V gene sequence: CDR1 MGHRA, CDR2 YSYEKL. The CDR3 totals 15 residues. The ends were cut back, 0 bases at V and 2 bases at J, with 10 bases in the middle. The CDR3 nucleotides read TGCGCCAGCAGCCAAGAGGGGAGGGAGAACTATGGCTACACCTTC. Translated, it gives CASSQEGRENYGYTF.

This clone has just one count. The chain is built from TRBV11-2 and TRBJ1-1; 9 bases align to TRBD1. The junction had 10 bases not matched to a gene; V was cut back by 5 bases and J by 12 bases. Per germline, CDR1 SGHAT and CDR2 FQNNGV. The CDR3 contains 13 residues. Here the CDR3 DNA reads TGTGCCAGCAGCCTGGGACAGGGTAACCCCCCTTTCTTT. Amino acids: CASSLGQGNPPFF.

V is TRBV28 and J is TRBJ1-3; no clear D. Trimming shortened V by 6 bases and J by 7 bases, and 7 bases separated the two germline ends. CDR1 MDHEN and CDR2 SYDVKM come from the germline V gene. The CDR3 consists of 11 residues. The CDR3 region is CASRSINTIYF. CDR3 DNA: TGTGCCAGCAGGTCCATTAACACCATATATTTT.

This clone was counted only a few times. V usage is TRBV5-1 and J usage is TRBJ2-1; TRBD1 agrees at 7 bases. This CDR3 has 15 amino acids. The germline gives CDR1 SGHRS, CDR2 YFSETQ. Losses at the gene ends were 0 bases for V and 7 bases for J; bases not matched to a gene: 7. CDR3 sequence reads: CASSLVVGGRNEQFF. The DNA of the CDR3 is TGCGCCAGCAGCTTGGTTGTAGGGGGCCGTAATGAGCAGTTCTTC.

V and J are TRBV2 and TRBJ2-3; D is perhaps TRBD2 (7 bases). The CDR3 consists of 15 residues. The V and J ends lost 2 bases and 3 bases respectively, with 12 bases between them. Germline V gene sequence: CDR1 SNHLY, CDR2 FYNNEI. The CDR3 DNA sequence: TGTGCCAGCAGTGAACCGGGGGGCCGGACAGATACGCAGTATTTT. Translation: CASSEPGGRTDTQYF. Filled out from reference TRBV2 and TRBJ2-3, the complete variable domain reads EPEVTQTPSHQVTQMGQEVILRCVPISNHLYFYWYRQILGQKVEFLVSFYNNEISEKSEIFDDQFSVERPDGSNFTLKIRSTKLEDSAMYFCASSEPGGRTDTQYFGPGTRLTVL.

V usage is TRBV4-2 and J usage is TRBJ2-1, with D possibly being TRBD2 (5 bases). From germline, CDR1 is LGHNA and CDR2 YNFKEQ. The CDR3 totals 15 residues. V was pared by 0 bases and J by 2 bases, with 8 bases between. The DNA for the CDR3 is TGTGCCAGCAGCCAAGATGTGGGAGCCTACAATGAGCAGTTCTTC. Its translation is CASSQDVGAYNEQFF.